These T cell receptor beta chains were read from a single sample in a study of OX40 agonist ivuxolimab in advanced cancers. Data came from immunoSEQ multiplex PCR; TCRdb stores just in-frame clones and leaves some out. The sample lists some 77,000 clones; about 90% were seen once. The sequences come from CD4+ or CD8+ T cells sorted from blood, collected in a trial of the OX40 agonist ivuxolimab. The receptor set was obtained from an adult with an advanced solid tumor such as melanoma, head and neck, liver or kidney cancer. The CDR3 runs from the conserved cysteine through the conserved F or W. The order of the fields is V gene, D gene, clone size, J gene, CDR3 DNA, CDR3 protein. A D gene is named only where the DNA matches it firmly. The size entry is marked missing in some rows and otherwise reads once, few, many or a size class.

TRBV21-1,-,-,TRBJ1-3,TGTGCCAGCAGCAAAGGGACCGCCAGGGACGAAAAAGGAAACACCATATATTTT,CASSKGTARDEKGNTIYF
TRBV5-1,-,-,TRBJ1-2,TGCGCCAGTTTGGGGCCATATGGCTACACCTTC,CASLGPYGYTF
TRBV5-1,TRBD2,-,TRBJ2-2,TGCGCCAGCAGCTTGTTGCGGGGGGAAACCGGGGAGCTGTTTTTT,CASSLLRGETGELFF
TRBV5-6,-,-,TRBJ2-2,TGTGCCAGCAGCTTGGGAGATGGGTTCATAGGAACCGGGGAGCTGTTTTTT,CASSLGDGFIGTGELFF
TRBV27,-,-,TRBJ2-7,TGTGCCAGCAGTTTTATGGCGAGGTCCTACGAGCAGTACTTC,CASSFMARSYEQYF
TRBV7-9,-,-,TRBJ1-2,TGTGCCAGCAGCTTAGTCTTGTTAGACAGAACCTATGGCTACACCTTC,CASSLVLLDRTYGYTF
TRBV5-4,TRBD1,-,TRBJ2-3,TGTGCCAGCAGCTTGGCCGGGGCAGGGGGATCAGATACGCAGTATTTT,CASSLAGAGGSDTQYF
TRBV11-2,-,-,TRBJ1-4,TGTGCCAGCAGCTTATATAAAGGGGCGCGTGAAAAACTGTTTTTT,CASSLYKGAREKLFF
TRBV18,-,-,TRBJ2-4,TGTGCCAGCTCACCCACATTAACCGGGAACCCAAACGACATTCAGTACTTC,CASSPTLTGNPNDIQYF
TRBV7-6,TRBD1,-,TRBJ2-7,TGTGCCAGCAGCTTAGAGCCGGGACAGGGATCCTACGAGCAGTACTTC,CASSLEPGQGSYEQYF
TRBV5-5,-,-,TRBJ2-7,TGTGCCAGCAGCTTGGGATACGAGCAGTACTTC,CASSLGYEQYF
TRBV11-2,TRBD2,-,TRBJ2-3,TGTGCCAGCAGCTTACCCCTAGCGGGGGACACAGATACGCAGTATTTT,CASSLPLAGDTDTQYF
TRBV7-9,TRBD1,-,TRBJ1-3,TGTGCCAGCAGCCAGACAGGGTCCTCTGGAAACACCATATATTTT,CASSQTGSSGNTIYF
TRBV2,-,-,TRBJ2-1,TGTGCCAGCAGTGAAAGGTATAAGGGCAATGAGCAGTTCTTC,CASSERYKGNEQFF
TRBV7-9,-,few,TRBJ1-6,TGTGCCAGCAGCTTGCCTCTCGGGGGAGATTCACCCCTCCACTTT,CASSLPLGGDSPLHF
TRBV11-2,-,once,TRBJ2-5,TGTGCCAGCAGCTTAGGAGAGACCCAGTACTTC,CASSLGETQYF
TRBV5-6,TRBD1,-,TRBJ1-1,TGTGCCAGCAGCTTGGTAGGGGGCGTGGAAGCTTTCTTT,CASSLVGGVEAFF
TRBV11-2,-,few,TRBJ1-6,TGTGCCAGCAGCCCCCGGACGGAGTATAATTCACCCCTCCACTTT,CASSPRTEYNSPLHF
TRBV7-6,TRBD1,once,TRBJ2-6,TGTGCCAGCACTAGGGGAATCGGGACAGGGGTCTCTGGGGCCAACGTCCTGACTTTC,CASTRGIGTGVSGANVLTF
TRBV10-3,-,-,TRBJ2-1,TGTGCCATCAGCACAACGGGGGTTCTCAATGAGCAGTTCTTC,CAISTTGVLNEQFF
TRBV2,-,-,TRBJ1-2,TGTGCCAGCAGTGAAAGGGTGTGGGGGAATAACTATGGCTACACCTTC,CASSERVWGNNYGYTF
TRBV5-6,TRBD1,-,TRBJ2-3,TGTGCCAGCAGCGGAACAGGGGCAGATACGCAGTATTTT,CASSGTGADTQYF
TRBV7-9,-,-,TRBJ2-7,TGTGCCAGCAGCTTAGCGTTGGGAATCTCCTACGAGCAGTACTTC,CASSLALGISYEQYF
TRBV7-9,-,-,TRBJ2-5,TGTGCCAGCAGCTTAGCGGGGGGCGGGGAGACCCAGTACTTC,CASSLAGGGETQYF
TRBV11-3,-,-,TRBJ2-2,TGTGCCAGCAGTACGAGGGGGACACCGAACACCGGGGAGCTGTTTTTT,CASSTRGTPNTGELFF
TRBV2,-,-,TRBJ1-4,TGTGCCAGCAGGACCCAGGGGTACGCAACTAATGAAAAACTGTTTTTT,CASRTQGYATNEKLFF
TRBV4-2,TRBD2,-,TRBJ2-2,TGTGCCAGCAGCCACGCGAGCGGGGGGGAGACCGGGGAGCTGTTTTTT,CASSHASGGETGELFF
TRBV7-6,-,-,TRBJ2-5,TGTGCCAGCAGCTTAGCGTCGGTTAAAGAGACCCAGTACTTC,CASSLASVKETQYF
TRBV2,-,-,TRBJ2-7,TGTGCCAGCAGGAGAGACTACGAGCAGTACTTC,CASRRDYEQYF
TRBV5-6,-,-,TRBJ2-7,TGTGCCAGCAGCCTGGGCAGCGGGGAGCAGTACTTC,CASSLGSGEQYF
TRBV11-2,-,-,TRBJ1-5,TGTGCCAGCAGCTTATGGCCCGGGGGTCAGCCCCAGCATTTT,CASSLWPGGQPQHF
TRBV13,-,-,TRBJ1-2,TGTGCCAGCAGCTCCCCTTCGAGCGGCTACACCTTC,CASSSPSSGYTF
TRBV6-1,-,-,TRBJ1-5,TGTGCCAGCTACCACGGGGCAGTGAGCAATCAGCCCCAGCATTTT,CASYHGAVSNQPQHF
TRBV6-5,-,-,TRBJ1-1,TGTGCCAGCAGTTACGGGGCGGGCACTGAAGCTTTCTTT,CASSYGAGTEAFF
TRBV7-2,TRBD1,-,TRBJ2-7,TGTGCCAGCAGCTCCCGGGACAGGGGGCGCGAGCAGTACTTC,CASSSRDRGREQYF
TRBV19,-,-,TRBJ1-1,TGTGCCAGTAGTACCTCCCCGACAGGGAACACTGAAGCTTTCTTT,CASSTSPTGNTEAFF
TRBV9,TRBD1,few,TRBJ1-1,TGTGCCAGCAGTCCGGGACAGCCGAACACTGAAGCTTTCTTT,CASSPGQPNTEAFF
TRBV5-6,TRBD2,-,TRBJ2-1,TGTGCCAGCAGCTTTCCTAGCGGGGGCAATGAGCAGTTCTTC,CASSFPSGGNEQFF
TRBV15,-,few,TRBJ2-7,TGTGCCACCAGCAGAGGAGGGGAGATTTACGAGCAGTACTTC,CATSRGGEIYEQYF
TRBV5-6,-,-,TRBJ2-4,TGTGCCAGCAGCTTGGTTGGGGGAAGAGCCAAAAACATTCAGTACTTC,CASSLVGGRAKNIQYF
TRBV19,TRBD1,few,TRBJ1-1,TGTGCCAGTAGATGGAGCCAGGGGGCGGTCACTGAAGCTTTCTTT,CASRWSQGAVTEAFF
TRBV5-4,TRBD2,-,TRBJ2-7,TGTGCCAGCAGCTTGACTAGCGGCTACGAGCAGTACTTC,CASSLTSGYEQYF
TRBV10-3,-,-,TRBJ1-4,TGTGCCATCAGTGAGGAGGGGTCGGGGGAAAAACTGTTTTTT,CAISEEGSGEKLFF